What follows are 3 T cell receptor beta chains derived from one specimen sequenced in a study of T-cell reconstitution after alpha-beta-depleted transplantation in children. Researchers prepared the TCRbeta library using unique molecular identifiers, the study reports. TCRdb used MiXCR to reprocess the PCR reads, holding one entry per CDR3 protein. The sample records around 700,000 distinct CDR3 sequences, around 14% being singletons. Sequenced here: PBMCs, sampled before TCRalphabeta/CD19-depleted stem cell transplant. The source of these receptors is a girl aged 2-10 years with congenital amegakaryocytic thrombocytopenia, due to receive a stem cell transplant.

This clonotype occurred once. The rearrangement joins TRBV2 to TRBJ1-1; D perhaps matches TRBD1 (5 bases). The CDR3 covers 15 residues. Germline CDR1 reads SNHLY; CDR2 reads FYNNEI. The V end lost 4 bases, the J end lost 8 bases, and 20 bases lay between the germline ends. DNA for the CDR3: TGTGCCAGCAGTGTGGGACGTGCAGTGGTCACCGAAGCTTTCTTT. Translated: CASSVGRAVVTEAFF.

This clonotype came up many times. J is TRBJ1-2 and V is TRBV6-5; D not resolved. The CDR3 runs 14 residues. V lost 0 bases to trimming and J lost 4 bases, with 9 bases between them. CDR1 and CDR2 (germline): MNHEY, SVGAGI. CDR3 in amino acids: CASSYSVGSYGYTF. DNA of the CDR3: TGTGCCAGCAGTTACTCGGTGGGTTCCTATGGCTACACCTTC.

This clonotype was counted ten times or more. The chain couples TRBV7-2 to TRBJ2-3; 9 nucleotides match TRBD2. The CDR3 is made up of 16 amino acids. Trimming cost V 1 base and J 4 bases; bases outside gene matches: 6. Germline V gives CDR1 SGHTA, CDR2 FQGNSA. The CDR3 region has the DNA TGTGCCAGCAGCTTAGAGGTAGCGGGAGCTCCAGATACGCAGTATTTT. This codes for CASSLEVAGAPDTQYF.